Presented here are 15 T cell receptor beta chains from one specimen sequenced in a study of T cells in Graves' hyperthyroidism and ophthalmopathy. Using RNA transcripts as the source, TCR beta CDR3 regions were amplified. The HTBI primer set served for first-round RT-PCR of the TCR CDR3. Each CDR3 protein gets one entry after TCRdb re-called the multiplex PCR reads with MiXCR. The sample lists over 250,000 distinct CDR3 sequences; about 13% were seen once. Sequencing used blood. The receptors shown here come from a woman aged 35 to 49 with Graves' ophthalmopathy.

This clonotype was detected only a few times. CDR3 loop: CATSRLAGEQFF. CDR3 nucleotide sequence: TGTGCCACCAGTCGGCTAGCGGGAGAGCAGTTCTTC. This rearrangement joins TRBV24-1 to TRBJ2-1, with 9 positions matching TRBD2. The CDR3 is made up of 12 amino acids. V lost 6 bases to trimming and J lost 10 bases; unmatched junction nucleotides: 3. Germline V gene data show CDR1 as KGHDR and CDR2 as SFDVKD.

This clonotype turned up a few times. The genes are TRBV7-9 and TRBJ2-1, with D perhaps assigned TRBD1 or TRBD2 (6 bases each). V was pared by 4 bases and J by 8 bases, with 18 bases between. The CDR3 runs to 15 residues. Germline V CDR1 and CDR2: SEHNR, FQNEAQ (reference sequence). CDR3 region: CASSSPSWGAYEQFF. The CDR3 DNA is TGTGCCAGCAGCTCACCGTCATGGGGGGCTTATGAGCAGTTCTTC.

The chain carries TRBV28 and TRBJ2-7; TRBD1 might be the D (5 bases). CDR3 length: 13 amino acids. Trimming left V 5 bases short and J 7 bases short, with 15 bases between. The germline V gene has CDR1 MDHEN and CDR2 SYDVKM. The CDR3 nucleotides are TGTGCCAGCAGTCCCTCGGTGGGGCTGGAGCAGTACTTC. Protein: CASSPSVGLEQYF.

The sample holds many counts of this clonotype. The chain recombines TRBV18 with TRBJ1-2; unclear D gene. Germline CDR1 reads KGHSH; CDR2 reads LQKENI. The CDR3 has 14 residues. V lost 3 bases and J lost 2, with 10 bases in between. The CDR3 coding sequence is TGTGCCAGCTCACCCGCCCGACAAAACTATGGCTACACCTTC. Its translation is CASSPARQNYGYTF.

This clonotype was seen at least ten times. One end of the junction is discordant with germline, which a read error may explain. This rearrangement joins TRBV20-1 to TRBJ2-5; D unclear. CDR1 is DFQATT and CDR2 is SNEGSKA in the germline V gene (reference sequence). The CDR3 totals 14 residues. CDR3 DNA sequence: TGCAGTGCTGGAGATGTTAGAGCCCTTGAGACCCAGTACTTC. Its translation: CSAGDVRALETQYF.

The sample holds many counts of this clonotype. CDR3 amino acids: CASGTAGTVREQYF. Written as DNA, the CDR3 is TGTGCCAGCGGGACAGCCGGGACAGTTCGCGAGCAGTACTTC. This rearrangement joins TRBV28 to TRBJ2-7, with 7 bases identical to TRBD1. CDR1 is MDHEN and CDR2 is SYDVKM in the germline V gene. The V and J ends lost 8 bases and 6 bases, in that order; junction bases with no gene match: 13. CDR3 size: 14 residues.

This clonotype has at least ten counts. The chain combines TRBV10-2 with TRBJ1-2; 8 bases line up with TRBD1. Germline trimming cut 2 bases from V and 4 bases from J; bases unmatched to any gene: 9. There are 16 residues in the CDR3. CDR1 is WSHSY and CDR2 is SAAADI in the germline V gene. CDR3 residues: CASSEGLRTGTYGYTF. In nucleotides, the CDR3 is TGCGCCAGCAGTGAGGGTTTAAGGACAGGGACCTATGGCTACACCTTC.

This clonotype was detected only once. The chain is built from TRBV4-1 and TRBJ2-7, with 10 bases aligning to TRBD2. The V gene end was trimmed by 0 bases and the J gene end by 2 bases; junction bases not matched to a gene: 4. The germline CDR1 and CDR2 sequences are MGHRA and YSYEKL. The CDR3 has 16 amino acids. CDR3 protein: CASSQDRTSGTYEQYF. CDR3 nucleotides: TGCGCCAGCAGCCAAGATAGGACTAGCGGTACCTACGAGCAGTACTTC.

This clonotype was recorded at least ten times. CDR3 in amino acids: CSVLVPAGEIEQYF. The CDR3 bases are TGCAGCGTGTTGGTCCCTGCGGGAGAGATCGAGCAGTACTTC. The chain couples TRBV29-1 to TRBJ2-7, with 7 bases fitting TRBD2. Germline loops: CDR1 SQVTM, CDR2 ANQGSEA. The CDR3 totals 14 residues. The V and J ends lost 6 bases and 6 bases, in that order; junction bases with no gene match: 14.

The rearrangement joins TRBV6-1 to TRBJ1-5; 8 nucleotides match TRBD1. Germline V gene data show CDR1 as MNHNS and CDR2 as SASEGT. This CDR3 comprises 16 residues. The V gene end was trimmed by 6 bases and the J gene end by 4 bases; junction bases not matched to a gene: 11. The CDR3 loop reads CASSQGQGRTNQPQHF. CDR3 DNA: TGTGCCAGCAGCCAAGGACAGGGTAGGACGAATCAGCCCCAGCATTTT.

This clonotype has ten or more counts. The V gene is TRBV7-8, the J gene TRBJ1-2; no clear D. CDR3 size: 14 residues. Trimming cost V 1 base and J 5 bases, with 11 bases left between them. The germline gives CDR1 SGHVS, CDR2 FQNEAQ. For the CDR3, the DNA is TGTGCCAGCAGCTTAGTTCGGGAAGCTTATGGCTACACCTTC. This gives the protein CASSLVREAYGYTF.

The chain uses TRBV7-8 and TRBJ1-1, with 8 bases matching TRBD1. The CDR3 totals 19 residues. Germline V CDR1 and CDR2: SGHVS, FQNEAQ. V was clipped by 5 bases and J by 4 bases; unmatched bases: 21. The CDR3 nucleotides are TGTGCCAGCAGCAGATACAGGTGGCGAGCAGGGGGCGCGAGCACTGAAGCTTTCTTT. It specifies CASSRYRWRAGGASTEAFF. Complete variable domain (other parts from reference TRBV7-8 and TRBJ1-1): GAGVSQSPRYKVAKRGQDVALRCDPISGHVSLFWYQQALGQGPEFLTYFQNEAQLDKSGLPSDRFFAERPEGSVSTLKIQRTQQEDSAVYLCASSRYRWRAGGASTEAFFGQGTRLTVV.

This clonotype was seen ten or more times. J is TRBJ1-6 and V is TRBV10-3; D is ambiguous. Germline V CDR1 and CDR2: ENHRY, SYGVKD. V gave up 10 bases and J gave up 7 bases, with 11 bases separating them. CDR3 length: 12 residues. The CDR3 DNA reads as TGTGCCACACACGATCAGAATTCACCCCTCCACTTT. Amino acids: CATHDQNSPLHF.

This clonotype showed up just a few times. The V call is TRBV20-1, the J call TRBJ1-2; a weak D match, TRBD1 (5 bases). Germline CDR1 reads DFQATT; CDR2 reads SNEGSKA (reference sequence). This CDR3 comprises 8 residues. For the CDR3, the DNA is TGCCAGGGAGGTGGCTACACCTTC. Translation: CQGGGYTF.

J is TRBJ1-4 and V is TRBV27; maybe TRBD1 (6 bases). The germline V gene encodes CDR1 MNHEY and CDR2 SMNVEV (reference sequence). CDR3 size: 19 residues. The germline V and J ends were trimmed by 4 bases and 0 bases, with 21 bases remaining between them. The CDR3 sequence is CASSSRQDRISATNEKLFF. DNA of the CDR3: TGTGCCAGCAGTTCGCGCCAGGACAGAATTTCGGCAACTAATGAAAAACTGTTTTTT.